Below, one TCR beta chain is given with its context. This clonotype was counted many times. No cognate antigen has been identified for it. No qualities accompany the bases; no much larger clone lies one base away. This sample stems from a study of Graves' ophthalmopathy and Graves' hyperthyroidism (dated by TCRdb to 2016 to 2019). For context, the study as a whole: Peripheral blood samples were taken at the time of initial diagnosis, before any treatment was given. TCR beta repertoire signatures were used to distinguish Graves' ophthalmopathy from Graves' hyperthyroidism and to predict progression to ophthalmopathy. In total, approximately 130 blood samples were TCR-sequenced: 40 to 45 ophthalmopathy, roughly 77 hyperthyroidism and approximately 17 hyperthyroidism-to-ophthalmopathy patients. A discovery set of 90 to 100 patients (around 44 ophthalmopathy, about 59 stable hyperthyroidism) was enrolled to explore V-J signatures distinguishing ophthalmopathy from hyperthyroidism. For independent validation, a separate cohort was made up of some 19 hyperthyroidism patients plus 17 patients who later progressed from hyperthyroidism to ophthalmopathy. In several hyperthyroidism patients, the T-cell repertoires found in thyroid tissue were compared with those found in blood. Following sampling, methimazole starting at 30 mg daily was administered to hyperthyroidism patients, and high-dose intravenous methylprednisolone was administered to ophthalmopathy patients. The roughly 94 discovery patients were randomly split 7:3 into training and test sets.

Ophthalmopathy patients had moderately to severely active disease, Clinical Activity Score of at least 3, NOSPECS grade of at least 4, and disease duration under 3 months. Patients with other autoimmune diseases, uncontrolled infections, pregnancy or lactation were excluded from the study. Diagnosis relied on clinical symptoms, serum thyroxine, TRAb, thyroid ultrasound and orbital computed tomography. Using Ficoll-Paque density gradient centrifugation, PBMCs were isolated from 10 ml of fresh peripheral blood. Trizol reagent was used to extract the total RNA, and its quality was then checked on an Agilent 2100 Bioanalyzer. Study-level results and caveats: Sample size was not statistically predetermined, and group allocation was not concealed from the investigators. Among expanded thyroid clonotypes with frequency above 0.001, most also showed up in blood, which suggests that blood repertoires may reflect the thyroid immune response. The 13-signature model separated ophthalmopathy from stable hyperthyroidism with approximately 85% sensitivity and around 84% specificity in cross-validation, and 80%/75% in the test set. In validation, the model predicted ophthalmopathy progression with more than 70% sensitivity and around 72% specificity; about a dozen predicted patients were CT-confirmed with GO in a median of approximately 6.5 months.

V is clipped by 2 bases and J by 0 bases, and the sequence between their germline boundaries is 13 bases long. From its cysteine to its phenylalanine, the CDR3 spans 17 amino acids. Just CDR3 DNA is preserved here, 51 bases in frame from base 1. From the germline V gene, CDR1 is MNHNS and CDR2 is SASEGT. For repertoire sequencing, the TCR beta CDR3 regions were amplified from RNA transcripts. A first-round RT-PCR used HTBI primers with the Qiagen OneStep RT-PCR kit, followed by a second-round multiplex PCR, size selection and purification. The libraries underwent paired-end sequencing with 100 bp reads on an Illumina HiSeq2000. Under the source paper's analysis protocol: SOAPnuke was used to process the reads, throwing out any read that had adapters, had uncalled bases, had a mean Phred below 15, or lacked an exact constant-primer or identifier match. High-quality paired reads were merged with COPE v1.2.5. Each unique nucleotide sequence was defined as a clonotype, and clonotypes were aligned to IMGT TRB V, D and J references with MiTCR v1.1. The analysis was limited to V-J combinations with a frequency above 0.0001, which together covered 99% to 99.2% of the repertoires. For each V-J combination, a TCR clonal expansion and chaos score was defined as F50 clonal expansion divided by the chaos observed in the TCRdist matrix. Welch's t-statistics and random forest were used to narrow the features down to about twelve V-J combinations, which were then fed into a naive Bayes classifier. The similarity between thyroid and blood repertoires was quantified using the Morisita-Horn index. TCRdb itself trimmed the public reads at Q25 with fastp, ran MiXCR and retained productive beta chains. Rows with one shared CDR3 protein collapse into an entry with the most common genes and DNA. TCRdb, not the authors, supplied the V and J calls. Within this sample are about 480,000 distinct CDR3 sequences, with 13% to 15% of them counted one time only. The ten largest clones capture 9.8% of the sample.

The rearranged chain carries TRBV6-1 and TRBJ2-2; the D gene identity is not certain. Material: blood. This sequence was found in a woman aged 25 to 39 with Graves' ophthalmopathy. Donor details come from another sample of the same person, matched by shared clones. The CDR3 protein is CASSESSGSANTGELFF. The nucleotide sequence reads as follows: TGTGCCAGCAGTGAAAGTAGTGGCAGCGCGAACACCGGGGAGCTGTTTTTT.